The 14 T cell receptor beta chains below were found in one sample sequenced in a study of CD8 T cells in Susac syndrome. RNA in amounts of roughly 0.5 to 1 ug was reverse transcribed with random hexamers. One entry per CDR3 protein, called by TCRdb with MiXCR from the immunoSEQ multiplex PCR reads. The table records tens of thousands of distinct CDR3 sequences, 93% of them present only once. Sequenced sample: CD4+ T cells from PBMCs. Receptor source: a human donor with Susac syndrome.

The chain carries TRBV14 and TRBJ1-6; D unclear. Trimming left V 5 bases short and J 10 bases short, with 12 bases between. CDR3 size: 13 residues. Germline CDR1 and CDR2: SGHDN and FVKESK. In DNA form, the CDR3 reads TGTGCCAGCAGCTCCCATTGGCCCTCACCCCTCCACTTT. It specifies CASSSHWPSPLHF.

The J gene is TRBJ2-7, the V gene TRBV7-3; no definite D call. V gave up 2 bases and J gave up 0 bases, with 11 bases separating them. CDR3 length: 15 residues. The V gene's germline CDR1 is SGHTA and CDR2 FQGTGA. CDR3 residues: CASSLSGLHSYEQYF. CDR3 DNA: TGTGCCAGCAGCTTATCTGGGTTACACTCCTACGAGCAGTACTTC.

The J gene is TRBJ1-2, the V gene TRBV11-1; D uncertain. There are 13 residues in the CDR3. Germline CDR1 and CDR2: SGHAT and FQDESV (reference sequence). The germline V and J ends were trimmed by 5 bases and 2 bases, with 9 bases remaining between them. This CDR3 is CASSPDINYGYTF. In DNA form, the CDR3 reads TGTGCCAGCAGCCCGGATATAAACTATGGCTACACCTTC.

The chain recombines TRBV28 with TRBJ2-3; D gene unclear. V lost 3 bases and J 2 bases, leaving 3 bases between the germline ends. CDR3 length equals 12 residues. The germline V gene encodes CDR1 MDHEN and CDR2 SYDVKM. This CDR3 reads CASSLLTDTQYF. Here the CDR3 DNA reads TGTGCCAGCAGTTTGCTCACAGATACGCAGTATTTT.

The genes are TRBV5-1 and TRBJ2-5; D uncertain. The CDR3 extends over 15 amino acids. Germline assignment: CDR1 SGHRS and CDR2 YFSETQ. Trimming took 1 base from V and 3 from J, leaving 13 bases between them. CDR3 nucleotides: TGCGCCAGCAGCTTGTACGGCAGCGTGGAAGAGACCCAGTACTTC. Amino acids: CASSLYGSVEETQYF.

The rearrangement links TRBV20-1 to TRBJ1-6; D not certain. This CDR3 is 14 amino acids long. CDR1 is DFQATT and CDR2 is SNEGSKA in the germline V gene (reference sequence). Trimming shortened V by 7 bases and J by 5 bases, and 15 bases separated the two germline ends. The CDR3 sequence is CSGAPGLNNSPLHF. The CDR3 DNA is TGCAGTGGCGCACCGGGCCTCAATAATTCACCCCTCCACTTT.

V and J are TRBV7-9 and TRBJ2-1, with 7 bases matching TRBD1. Germline V lookup: CDR1 SEHNR, CDR2 FQNEAQ (reference sequence). CDR3 length: 16 residues. V gave up 7 bases and J gave up 6 bases; unmatched junction bases: 15. CDR3 in DNA: TGTGCCAGCACCAAAACTACTGGGACAGTATCCAATGAGCAGTTCTTC. Protein: CASTKTTGTVSNEQFF.

The J gene is TRBJ1-5, the V gene TRBV2; D remains ambiguous. V lost 7 bases to trimming and J lost 2 bases, with 18 bases between them. Germline V CDR1 and CDR2: SNHLY, FYNNEI. The CDR3 length is 16 residues. CDR3 DNA sequence: TGTGCCAGCACTCTGCGGGGTTTGAGAGGCAATCAGCCCCAGCATTTT. The encoded protein is CASTLRGLRGNQPQHF.

The chain recombines TRBV7-2 with TRBJ2-7; D perhaps matches TRBD2 (6 bases). The CDR3 extends over 15 amino acids. The germline V and J ends were trimmed by 5 bases and 3 bases, with 17 bases remaining between them. Germline V gene data show CDR1 as SGHTA and CDR2 as FQGNSA. The CDR3 bases are TGTGCCAGCAGCCCCCAATCCGGGGGATTCTACGAGCAGTACTTC. Residues: CASSPQSGGFYEQYF.

J is TRBJ1-2 and V is TRBV6-5; TRBD1 is a possible D gene (6 bases). The germline V and J ends were trimmed by 5 bases and 2 bases, with 15 bases remaining between them. This CDR3 comprises 15 residues. Germline loops: CDR1 MNHEY, CDR2 SVGAGI. CDR3 sequence reads: CASSQLGARNYGYTF. CDR3 nucleotide sequence: TGTGCCAGCAGTCAGTTGGGGGCACGGAACTATGGCTACACCTTC.

The chain is built from TRBV2 and TRBJ1-6; D gene uncertain. The CDR3 spans 12 residues. The V gene's germline CDR1 is SNHLY and CDR2 FYNNEI. Between the trimmed V and J ends, which lost 8 bases and 5 bases, there was a span of 7 bases. CDR3: CASSPHNSPLHF. DNA for the CDR3: TGTGCCAGCTCCCCTCATAATTCACCCCTCCACTTT.

V gene TRBV14 combines with J gene TRBJ1-6; D is undetermined. The CDR3 covers 16 residues. V lost 2 bases to trimming and J lost 6 bases, with 14 bases between them. CDR1 SGHDN and CDR2 FVKESK come from the germline V gene. The CDR3 protein is CASSQLGGILNSPLHF. CDR3 in DNA: TGTGCCAGCAGCCAACTCGGAGGAATCCTTAATTCACCCCTCCACTTT.

This chain uses TRBV20-1 with TRBJ2-2; D possibly corresponds to TRBD2 (5 bases). Trimming removed 6 bases from V and 4 bases from J, with 21 bases in between. Germline V gene lookup returns CDR1 DFQATT and CDR2 SNEGSKA (reference sequence). The CDR3 totals 16 residues. The CDR3 DNA sequence: TGCAGTGCGGAACTTGGGAGAGCGGAGTTCACCGGGGAGCTGTTTTTT. Amino acids: CSAELGRAEFTGELFF.

The genes are TRBV7-2 and TRBJ2-7, with D unresolved. Germline V lookup: CDR1 SGHTA, CDR2 FQGNSA. Trimming took off 0 bases at V and 4 bases at J, with 7 bases between the two ends. CDR3 length equals 13 residues. For the CDR3, the DNA is TGTGCCAGCAGCTTAGCGAGGACGTACGAGCAGTACTTC. Amino acid sequence: CASSLARTYEQYF.